This T cell receptor beta chain was captured by sequencing in a study of early T cells in non-severe SARS-CoV-2 infection. Overall study: Sequencing input comprised bulk RNA from unsorted whole blood; chain pairing was not available.

Turning to this clonotype: Its antigen is as yet unknown.

The CDR3 is 13 amino acids. V was cut by 2 bases and J by 6 bases, with 12 bases left in between. Germline V gene sequence: CDR1 SGHNT, CDR2 YYREEE (reference sequence). Notes on the study in general: Clonotype matching in VDJdb favored anti-spike CD8 responses and did not capture private and CD4 specificities.

Tagging with unique molecular identifiers was applied to individual cDNA molecules. TCRdb re-analysed the 5' RACE reads in MiXCR, keeping a single row per CDR3 protein. The table records tens of thousands of distinct CDR3 sequences, about a tenth of them present only once. Sequenced: whole blood. The V gene is TRBV5-4, the J gene TRBJ2-7; D possibly corresponds to TRBD2 (6 bases). The receptor comes from an adult who was a healthcare worker with PCR-confirmed SARS-CoV-2 infection or an uninfected control (not recorded which). The CDR3 loop reads CASSFQPEGEQYF. CDR3 bases: TGTGCCAGCAGCTTTCAGCCGGAGGGCGAGCAGTACTTC.